Reported below is one T cell receptor beta chain. The method was immunoSEQ multiplex PCR; TCRdb's version includes in-frame clones alone and lacks a portion of them. The table records about 200,000 clones, about 83% of them present only once. This record comes from a study of blood T cell repertoires in COVID-19. Germline V lookup: CDR1 SGHTA, CDR2 FQGTGA. The CDR3 length is 16 residues. Trimming at V came to 4 bases and at J to 3 bases, leaving 8 bases not matched to a gene. The material sequenced was peripheral blood. The chain carries TRBV7-3 and TRBJ2-1, with TRBD2 identical over 8 bases. This receptor was taken from a man aged 55 to 70 who had recovered from COVID-19. CDR3 region: CASSSQASGLYNEQFF. CDR3 in DNA: TGTGCCAGCAGCTCGCAAGCTAGCGGGCTCTACAATGAGCAGTTCTTC.